These 25 T cell receptor beta chains were all obtained from the same sample, sequenced in a study of T cell repertoires in cytomegalovirus infection. TCRdb ran MiXCR on the reads and lists one entry per CDR3 protein. The sample shows about 740,000 distinct CDR3 sequences, approximately 34% of them seen only once. Input material: PBMCs. All receptors derive from a human donor in good health (CMV status not recorded). Some clones in this sample may be carry-over from other donors' samples.

CDR3 DNA sequence: TGTGCCAGCAGTTACAGGAGGGATGAAAACAATGAGCAGTTCTTC. Translating gives CASSYRRDENNEQFF. The genes are TRBV6-1 and TRBJ2-1; D is perhaps TRBD2 (6 bases). CDR3 length: 15 amino acids. Trimming removed 5 bases at V and 5 bases at J, with 16 bases between. Germline values: CDR1 MNHNS, CDR2 SASEGT.

The V call is TRBV14, the J call TRBJ1-2, with unresolved D. The V gene lost 5 bases and the J gene lost 5 bases, with 15 bases spanning the gap. Germline CDR1 SGHDN, CDR2 FVKESK. This CDR3 is built from 14 residues. The CDR3 DNA follows: TGTGCCAGCAGCGAAGGGTACAGCACATATGGCTACACCTTC. As protein: CASSEGYSTYGYTF.

The chain recombines TRBV5-1 with TRBJ1-6, with D tentatively TRBD1 (6 bases). Germline CDR1 and CDR2: SGHRS and YFSETQ. This CDR3 is built from 14 residues. The V end lost 4 bases, the J end lost 5 bases, and 10 bases lay between the germline ends. In DNA, the CDR3 is TGCGCCAGCAGCCCACGACAGGATAATTCACCCCTCCACTTT. It yields the protein CASSPRQDNSPLHF. Based on the CDR3 plus reference TRBV5-1 and TRBJ1-6, the full variable domain is KAGVTQTPRYLIKTRGQQVTLSCSPISGHRSVSWYQQTPGQGLQFLFEYFSETQRNKGNFPGRFSGRQFSNSRSEMNVSTLELGDSALYLCASSPRQDNSPLHFGNGTRLTVT.

About this clonotype itself: A read error may explain this, as a much larger clone is one base away. The chain employs TRBV7-8 and TRBJ2-7, with TRBD1 matching 9 bases. Germline CDR1 is SGHVS and CDR2 is FQNEAQ. CDR3 size: 16 residues. The CDR3 nucleotides are TGTGCCAGCAGTTTAGAGGAGCGGGACAGGGTAGGAGGGCAGTACTTC. Translation gives CASSLEERDRVGGQYF.

The table lists this clonotype with a few counts. The chain links TRBV7-8 to TRBJ2-3; 7 nucleotides align to TRBD1. Germline CDR1 and CDR2: SGHVS and FQNEAQ. The CDR3 contains 17 residues. V lost 6 bases and J lost 4; bases outside the gene matches: 16. The CDR3 protein is CASRMNPGQIEADTQYF. DNA of the CDR3: TGTGCCAGCAGGATGAATCCGGGACAGATTGAAGCAGATACGCAGTATTTT.

This clonotype has a handful of counts. This sequence joins TRBV28 and TRBJ1-1; D gene ambiguous. Per germline, CDR1 MDHEN and CDR2 SYDVKM. The CDR3 has 14 residues. The V end was cut by 5 bases, the J end by 0 bases, with 10 bases between. This chain's CDR3 is CASSPPTMNTEAFF. In DNA form, the CDR3 reads TGTGCCAGCAGTCCACCGACAATGAACACTGAAGCTTTCTTT.

This clonotype was recorded at least ten times. This chain uses TRBV7-2 with TRBJ2-2, with D unresolved. Per the germline V gene, CDR1 is SGHTA and CDR2 is FQGNSA. Trimming took off 2 bases at V and 2 bases at J, with 9 bases between the two ends. The CDR3 is 15 amino acids. The CDR3 DNA reads TGTGCCAGCAGCTTAAAAACTTCCAACACCGGGGAGCTGTTTTTT. Translating it yields CASSLKTSNTGELFF.

This clonotype was picked up a small number of times. The gene calls are TRBV28 and TRBJ2-7; D perhaps matches TRBD2 (7 bases). Between the trimmed V and J ends, which lost 5 bases and 0 bases, there was a span of 11 bases. Germline CDR1 and CDR2: MDHEN and SYDVKM. This CDR3 is built from 14 residues. CDR3 DNA: TGTGCCAGCAGTCAGGGAGGGGGCTCCTACGAGCAGTACTTC. Its translation: CASSQGGGSYEQYF.

Concerning this clonotype itself: Sequence at one end of the junction differs from germline and may be a read error. V gene TRBV12-3 or TRBV12-4 combines with J gene TRBJ2-6; possible D gene TRBD1, 5 bases. CDR3 length equals 15 residues. CDR3 sequence reads: CASSLPGAGANVRTF. Here the CDR3 DNA reads TGTGCCAGCAGTTTACCCGGCGCTGGGGCCAACGTCCGGACTTTC.

This clonotype was counted many times. V gene TRBV11-2 combines with J gene TRBJ2-7, with 9 bases lining up with TRBD1. Unmatched junction bases numbered 8, after V lost 9 bases and J lost 8 bases. The CDR3 consists of 12 residues. Germline loops: CDR1 SGHAT, CDR2 FQNNGV. This chain's CDR3 is CASSRDREKQYF. The DNA for the CDR3 is TGTGCCAGTAGCCGGGACAGGGAGAAGCAGTACTTC.

This clonotype was observed a handful of times. J is TRBJ2-3 and V is TRBV7-2, with D possibly being TRBD2 (5 bases). Trimming stripped 5 bases from V and 0 bases from J, with 12 bases between. The CDR3 contains 15 residues. Per the germline V gene, CDR1 is SGHTA and CDR2 is FQGNSA. The CDR3 nucleotides are TGTGCCAGCAGCCGGACTGCGGGCAGCACAGATACGCAGTATTTT. Its protein is CASSRTAGSTDTQYF.

This clonotype was found a few times. The CDR3 DNA reads TGTGCCAGCAGCCAACAACAACACTTGAGGCAGTTCTTC. Translated: CASSQQQHLRQFF. The genes are TRBV14 and TRBJ2-1; D ambiguous. The V gene lost 2 bases and the J gene lost 12 bases, with 14 bases spanning the gap. CDR1 and CDR2 (germline): SGHDN, FVKESK. The CDR3 is 13 amino acids.

This clonotype has a handful of counts. In DNA form, the CDR3 reads TGTGCCAGTAGTAGCGGCCCGGACTACGGGACGGAAAATCAGCCCCAGCATTTT. Protein: CASSSGPDYGTENQPQHF. The chain joins TRBV19 to TRBJ1-5, with D maybe TRBD1 (5 bases). The CDR3 covers 18 residues. Trimming shortened V by 4 bases and J by 4 bases, and 23 bases separated the two germline ends. The germline V gene encodes CDR1 LNHDA and CDR2 SQIVND (reference sequence).

The chain has TRBV27 and TRBJ2-1; D could derive from TRBD1 or TRBD2 (5 bases each). There are 15 residues in the CDR3. The germline V gene encodes CDR1 MNHEY and CDR2 SMNVEV (reference sequence). Between the trimmed V and J ends, which lost 3 bases and 2 bases, there was a span of 11 bases. The CDR3 DNA is TGTGCCAGCAGTTTGGGACCCAGTCCCTACAATGAGCAGTTCTTC. It yields the protein CASSLGPSPYNEQFF.

This clonotype showed up just a few times. V gene TRBV7-6 combines with J gene TRBJ2-7, with 9 bases matching TRBD1. Trimming cost V 4 bases and J 4 bases; bases outside gene matches: 11. The germline V gene has CDR1 SGHVS and CDR2 FNYEAQ. This CDR3 is built from 16 residues. The CDR3 sequence is CASSSGGGTGSYEQYF. CDR3 sequence (DNA): TGTGCCAGCAGCTCCGGTGGCGGGACAGGGAGTTACGAGCAGTACTTC. Looking up the rest from reference TRBV7-6 and TRBJ2-7 gives the full variable domain: GAGVSQSPRYKVTKRGQDVALRCDPISGHVSLYWYRQALGQGPEFLTYFNYEAQQDKSGLPNDRFSAERPEGSISTLTIQRTEQRDSAMYRCASSSGGGTGSYEQYFGPGTRLTVT.

This clonotype was observed a few times. This chain connects TRBV27 to TRBJ1-6; no clear D gene. The germline V gene has CDR1 MNHEY and CDR2 SMNVEV (reference sequence). The V gene lost 8 bases and the J gene lost 10 bases, with 18 bases spanning the gap. The CDR3 runs 14 residues. The CDR3 DNA reads TGTGCCAGCGCCCCAACTCCTACTTTGTCACCCCTCCACTTT. Its protein is CASAPTPTLSPLHF.

This clonotype was counted a few times. The chain joins TRBV28 to TRBJ1-5, with D possibly TRBD1 on 5 matching bases. Trimming removed 3 bases at V and 0 bases at J, with 12 bases between. Germline V CDR1 and CDR2: MDHEN, SYDVKM. This CDR3 is built from 16 residues. The CDR3 reads CASSFRTPNSNQPQHF. CDR3 bases: TGTGCCAGCAGTTTTCGGACACCGAATAGCAATCAGCCCCAGCATTTT. The full variable domain, its missing parts supplied by reference TRBV28 and TRBJ1-5, is DVKVTQSSRYLVKRTGEKVFLECVQDMDHENMFWYRQDPGLGLRLIYFSYDVKMKEKGDIPEGYSVSREKKERFSLILESASTNQTSMYLCASSFRTPNSNQPQHFGDGTRLSIL.

This clonotype was observed a handful of times. The chain carries TRBV6-5 and TRBJ1-6; D not resolved. V dropped 6 bases and J dropped 10 bases, with 10 bases sitting between them. This CDR3 has 12 amino acids. Germline lookup yields CDR1 MNHEY and CDR2 SVGAGI. DNA of the CDR3: TGTGCCAGCAGGAGACTGGGCTCACCCCTCCACTTT. Translating gives CASRRLGSPLHF.

This chain connects TRBV20-1 to TRBJ2-3; 10 bases are shared with TRBD2. Germline CDR1 is DFQATT and CDR2 is SNEGSKA (reference sequence). The V and J ends lost 6 bases and 1 base, in that order; junction bases with no gene match: 4. This CDR3 has 14 residues. The chain's CDR3 is CSASTSGGTDTQYF. The CDR3 region has the DNA TGCAGTGCCTCCACTAGCGGGGGCACAGATACGCAGTATTTT.

On this clonotype: The conserved final phenylalanine or tryptophan is absent from the CDR3, which likely points to a read error. The DNA is omitted, as the CDR3 cannot be located on it reliably, and the CDR3 follows TCRdb's listing. The chain employs TRBV7-2 and TRBJ2-3. Inclusive of both ends, the CDR3 amounts to 13 amino acids. Germline V gene lookup returns CDR1 SGHTA and CDR2 FQGNSA. The CDR3 region is CASSMNLADTPYC.

Written as DNA, the CDR3 is TGTGCCAGCGGGGGGATTCGCACTGAAGCTTTCTTT. It specifies CASGGIRTEAFF. The gene calls are TRBV28 and TRBJ1-1; D is perhaps TRBD1 (5 bases). CDR3 length: 12 residues. Germline V gene lookup returns CDR1 MDHEN and CDR2 SYDVKM. The V end was cut by 8 bases, the J end by 4 bases, with 11 bases between.

The CDR3 region is CASSQHPGQSSGANVLTF. In DNA, the CDR3 is TGTGCCAGCAGCCAACACCCGGGACAGAGCTCTGGGGCCAACGTCCTGACTTTC. V usage is TRBV3-1 and J usage is TRBJ2-6; 7 nucleotides align to TRBD1. This CDR3 has 18 amino acids. V trimming: 2 bases; J trimming: 0 bases; junction bases outside the gene matches: 7. Germline V gene sequence: CDR1 LGHDT, CDR2 YNNKEL (reference sequence).

Only a few counts were recorded for this clonotype. The V gene is TRBV12-3 or TRBV12-4, the J gene TRBJ1-6; D perhaps matches TRBD1 (6 bases). Trimming left V 6 bases short and J 14 bases short, with 20 bases between. The CDR3 consists of 14 residues. CDR3 protein: CASSLGGGPAALHF. CDR3 DNA sequence: TGTGCCAGCAGCCTGGGGGGGGGCCCGGCGGCCCTCCACTTT.

This clonotype was seen only a few times. The chain links TRBV12-3 or TRBV12-4 to TRBJ1-2, with a tentative D call TRBD1 (5 bases). The CDR3 loop spans 14 amino acids. V gave up 2 bases and J gave up 8 bases, with 15 bases separating them. CDR3 in amino acids: CASSLLPGQSGYTF. The CDR3 bases are TGTGCCAGCAGTTTACTTCCAGGACAAAGCGGCTACACCTTC.

To note about this clonotype: The CDR3 does not end in the conserved phenylalanine or tryptophan, so this is likely a read error. The chain has TRBV6-6 and TRBJ2-1; no definite D call. The V end was cut by 2 bases, the J end by 8 bases, with 13 bases between. This CDR3 is built from 14 residues. Germline CDR1 reads MNHNY; CDR2 reads SVGAGI (reference sequence). The DNA of the CDR3 is TGTGCCAGCAGTTACGCGGACCCCCCCGATGAGCAGTTCTTA. This translates into CASSYADPPDEQFL.